The rows below give T cell receptor beta chains drawn from one sample of a study of T-cell reconstitution after alpha-beta-depleted transplantation in children. MiXCR was run by TCRdb on the PCR reads, yielding one entry per CDR3 protein. This sample carries roughly 190,000 distinct CDR3 sequences, 13% to 15% of them seen once, and the ten largest clones take approximately 13%. The specimen was PBMCs from the stem cell graft donor, collected from the stem cell graft. Receptors originate from a human donor who donated a stem cell graft to a child with acute lymphoblastic leukemia. The CDR3 runs from the conserved cysteine through the conserved F or W. Each record gives: clone size, J gene, V gene, D gene, CDR3 protein, CDR3 DNA. A D gene is named only where the DNA matches it firmly. Size is omitted from some rows. Given values are once, few, many or a class for expanded clones.

many | TRBJ2-2 | TRBV6-1 | TRBD1 | CASSRQGSPGELFF | TGTGCCAGCAGCCGACAGGGATCACCGGGGGAGCTGTTTTTT
many | TRBJ2-7 | TRBV20-1 | TRBD1 | CSATDRSILGQYF | TGCAGTGCCACGGACAGGTCAATACTCGGGCAGTACTTC
few | TRBJ1-1 | TRBV5-1 | - | CASSLAFAVPEAFF | TGCGCCAGCAGCTTGGCCTTCGCGGTCCCTGAAGCTTTCTTT
many | TRBJ1-2 | TRBV7-9 | - | CASSLAPRAGGYTF | TGTGCCAGCAGCTTGGCCCCGAGGGCGGGTGGCTACACCTTC
- | TRBJ1-4 | TRBV6-1 | - | CASRPGRTNEKLFF | TGTGCCAGCAGACCCGGACGGACTAATGAAAAACTGTTTTTT
many | TRBJ1-1 | TRBV5-1 | - | CASSLTLGRTNTEAFF | TGCGCCAGCAGCCTAACGCTCGGACGGACTAACACTGAAGCTTTCTTT
many | TRBJ2-1 | TRBV20-1 | TRBD1 | CSARGQGATNSYNEQFF | TGCAGTGCTAGAGGACAGGGGGCGACCAATTCCTACAATGAGCAGTTCTTC
many | TRBJ2-3 | TRBV12-3/TRBV12-4 | - | CASSHFRRGPDTQYF | TGTGCCAGCAGTCACTTTAGGAGAGGTCCAGATACGCAGTATTTT
few | TRBJ2-7 | TRBV27 | TRBD1 | CASSWSQGAVGYEQYF | TGTGCCAGCAGTTGGTCACAGGGGGCCGTTGGGTACGAGCAGTACTTC
many | TRBJ2-3 | TRBV20-1 | TRBD2 | CSARISGTTTDTQYF | TGCAGTGCTAGGATTTCGGGGACTACGACAGATACGCAGTATTTT
few | TRBJ2-6 | TRBV7-9 | - | CASSWDTRSGANGLTF | TGTGCCAGCAGCTGGGACACCCGTTCTGGGGCCAACGGCCTGACTTTC
many | TRBJ2-5 | TRBV7-9 | TRBD2 | CASSPLGLGAETQYF | TGTGCCAGCAGCCCTTTGGGACTAGGGGCCGAGACCCAGTACTTC
many | TRBJ2-1 | TRBV6-2/TRBV6-3 | - | CASTLPTELNEQFF | TGTGCCAGCACCCTCCCGACAGAACTAAATGAGCAGTTCTTC
many | TRBJ2-6 | TRBV12-3/TRBV12-4 | - | CASTHSGANVLTF | TGTGCCAGCACGCACTCTGGGGCCAACGTCCTGACTTTC